This passage covers 8 T cell receptor beta chains from one sample sequenced in a study of T cell repertoires in cytomegalovirus infection. TCRdb re-called the reads with MiXCR, one entry per CDR3 protein. The sample has 170,000 or so distinct CDR3 sequences, about a sixth seen once. Sequencing was done on a sample of CD8+ T cells from PBMCs. The receptors were gathered from a human donor in good health (CMV status not recorded). Some clones in this sample may be carry-over from other donors' samples.

The V call is TRBV5-6, the J call TRBJ2-7; 10 positions match TRBD1. The V gene's germline CDR1 is SGHDT and CDR2 YYEEEE. J gave up 7 bases and V 4 bases, and 11 bases lay outside the gene matches. There are 15 residues in the CDR3. CDR3 nucleotides: TGTGCCAGCAGCCATCCCGGGACAGGGGTATGGGAGCAGTACTTC. Its translation: CASSHPGTGVWEQYF.

This clonotype was detected ten times or more. The V gene is TRBV7-9, the J gene TRBJ2-3; 14 nucleotides align to TRBD2. The germline V gene encodes CDR1 SEHNR and CDR2 FQNEAQ (reference sequence). The trim removed 4 bases at V and 6 bases at J, leaving 6 bases unmatched. The CDR3 has 16 amino acids. The CDR3 reads CASSSPTSGGVDTQYF. CDR3 coding DNA: TGTGCCAGCAGCTCCCCGACTAGCGGGGGGGTGGATACGCAGTATTTT.

V is TRBV7-9 and J is TRBJ2-3; D remains unclear. CDR3 length equals 14 residues. The germline V gene has CDR1 SEHNR and CDR2 FQNEAQ (reference sequence). Trimming left V 3 bases short and J 3 bases short, with 10 bases between. The CDR3 DNA reads as TGTGCCAGCAGCTTCCATACGAGGACAGATACGCAGTATTTT. This sequence encodes CASSFHTRTDTQYF.

The genes are TRBV4-1 and TRBJ2-2; TRBD2 matches 7 bases. The CDR3 covers 17 residues. CDR1 is MGHRA and CDR2 is YSYEKL in the germline V gene. J was trimmed by 4 bases and V by 3 bases; bases with no gene match: 11. The CDR3 loop reads CASSQTLAGVSTGELFF. The CDR3 nucleotides are TGCGCCAGCAGCCAGACTTTGGCGGGGGTCAGCACCGGGGAGCTGTTTTTT.

The V call is TRBV7-2, the J call TRBJ1-4; a weak D match, TRBD1 (6 bases). The CDR3 consists of 15 residues. CDR1 SGHTA and CDR2 FQGNSA come from the germline V gene. The V and J ends lost 6 bases and 5 bases respectively, with 16 bases between them. DNA of the CDR3: TGTGCCAGCAGAGACGGACAGCGCAAGAATGAAAAACTGTTTTTT. This encodes CASRDGQRKNEKLFF.

In its sample, this clonotype was seen a few times. The V gene is TRBV6-2 or TRBV6-3, the J gene TRBJ2-1, with 8 bases matching TRBD2. From germline, CDR1 is MNHEY and CDR2 SVGEGT. This CDR3 contains 16 residues. V trimming: 2 bases; J trimming: 5 bases; junction bases outside the gene matches: 8. CDR3 DNA sequence: TGTGCCAGCAGTTACGTAACTAGCGGCCAGGACAATGAGCAGTTCTTC. This gives the protein CASSYVTSGQDNEQFF.

This clonotype was observed a handful of times. The chain is built from TRBV28 and TRBJ2-5; 7 bases line up with TRBD1. This CDR3 is built from 12 residues. J gave up 10 bases and V 5 bases, and 7 bases lay outside the gene matches. Germline V gives CDR1 MDHEN, CDR2 SYDVKM. This chain's CDR3 is CASSPATGFQYF. The DNA of the CDR3 is TGTGCCAGCAGTCCAGCGACAGGGTTCCAGTACTTC.

This clonotype was found many times. The chain joins TRBV2 to TRBJ1-1, with 9 bases matching TRBD1. The V gene end was trimmed by 6 bases and the J gene end by 0 bases; junction bases not matched to a gene: 17. The CDR3 is 19 amino acids. CDR1 and CDR2 (germline): SNHLY, FYNNEI. The CDR3 region is CASSVPTGTGIIMNTEAFF. CDR3 nucleotides: TGTGCCAGCAGCGTTCCAACCGGGACAGGGATTATCATGAACACTGAAGCTTTCTTT.